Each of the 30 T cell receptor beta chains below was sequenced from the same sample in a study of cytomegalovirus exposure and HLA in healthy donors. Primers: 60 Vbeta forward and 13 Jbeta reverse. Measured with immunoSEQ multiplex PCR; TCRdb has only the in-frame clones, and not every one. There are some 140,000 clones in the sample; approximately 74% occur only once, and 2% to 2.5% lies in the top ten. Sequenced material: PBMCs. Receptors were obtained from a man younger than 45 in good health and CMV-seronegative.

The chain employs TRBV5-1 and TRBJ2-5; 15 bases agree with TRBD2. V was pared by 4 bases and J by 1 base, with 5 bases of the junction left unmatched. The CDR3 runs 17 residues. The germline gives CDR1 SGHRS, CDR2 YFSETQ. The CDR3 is CASSLGTSGGFQETQYF. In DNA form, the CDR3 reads TGCGCCAGCAGCCTAGGGACTAGCGGGGGGTTCCAAGAGACCCAGTACTTC.

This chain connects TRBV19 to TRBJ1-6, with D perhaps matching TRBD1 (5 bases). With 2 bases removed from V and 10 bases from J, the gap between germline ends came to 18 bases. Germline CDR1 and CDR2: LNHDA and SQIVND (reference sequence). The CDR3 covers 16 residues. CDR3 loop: CASSIKGRREGSPLHF. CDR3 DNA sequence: TGTGCCAGTAGTATAAAAGGTCGCAGGGAGGGCTCACCCCTCCACTTT.

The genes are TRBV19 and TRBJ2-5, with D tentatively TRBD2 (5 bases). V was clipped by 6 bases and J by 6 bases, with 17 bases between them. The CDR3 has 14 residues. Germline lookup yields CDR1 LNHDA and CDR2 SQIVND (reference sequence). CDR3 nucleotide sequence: TGTGCCAGTAGCCCTGGGCCAGAGGGTCAGACCCAGTACTTC. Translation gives CASSPGPEGQTQYF.

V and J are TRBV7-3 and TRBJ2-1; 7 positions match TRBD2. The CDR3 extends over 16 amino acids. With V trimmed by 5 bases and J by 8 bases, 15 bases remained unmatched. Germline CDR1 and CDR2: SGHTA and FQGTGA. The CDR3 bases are TGTGCCAGCAGCCAAGGGATTGGGGGAGGGGAGGATGAGCAGTTCTTC. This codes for CASSQGIGGGEDEQFF.

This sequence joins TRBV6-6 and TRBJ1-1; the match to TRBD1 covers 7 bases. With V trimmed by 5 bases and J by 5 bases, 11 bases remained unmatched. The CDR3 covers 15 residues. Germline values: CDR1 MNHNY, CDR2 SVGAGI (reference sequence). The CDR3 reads CASSPHPTGKTEAFF. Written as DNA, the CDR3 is TGTGCCAGCAGTCCTCACCCGACAGGGAAAACTGAAGCTTTCTTT.

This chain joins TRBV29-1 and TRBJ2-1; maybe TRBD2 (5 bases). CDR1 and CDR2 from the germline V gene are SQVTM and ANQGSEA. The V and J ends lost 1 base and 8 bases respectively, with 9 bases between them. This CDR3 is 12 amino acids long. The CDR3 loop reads CSVEGWGDEQFF. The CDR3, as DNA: TGCAGCGTTGAAGGATGGGGAGATGAGCAGTTCTTC.

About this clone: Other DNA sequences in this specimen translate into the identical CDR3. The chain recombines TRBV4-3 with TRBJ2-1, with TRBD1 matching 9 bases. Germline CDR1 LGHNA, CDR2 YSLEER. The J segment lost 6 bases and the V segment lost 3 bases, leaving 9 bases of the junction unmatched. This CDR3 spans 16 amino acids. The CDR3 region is CASSQFSGTGSNEQFF. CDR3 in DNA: TGCGCCAGCAGCCAGTTTTCCGGGACAGGGAGCAATGAGCAGTTCTTC.

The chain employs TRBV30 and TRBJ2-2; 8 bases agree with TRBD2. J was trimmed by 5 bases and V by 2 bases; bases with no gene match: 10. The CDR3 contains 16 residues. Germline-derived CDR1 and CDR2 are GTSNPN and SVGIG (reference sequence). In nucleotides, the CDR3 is TGTGCCTGGAGTCCACGAGCGGGGGTATGGACCGGGGAGCTGTTTTTT. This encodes CAWSPRAGVWTGELFF. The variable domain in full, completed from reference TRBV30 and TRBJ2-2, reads SQTIHQWPATLVQPVGSPLSLECTVEGTSNPNLYWYRQAAGRGLQLLFYSVGIGQISSEVPQNLSASRPQDRQFILSSKKLLLSDSGFYLCAWSPRAGVWTGELFFGEGSRLTVL.

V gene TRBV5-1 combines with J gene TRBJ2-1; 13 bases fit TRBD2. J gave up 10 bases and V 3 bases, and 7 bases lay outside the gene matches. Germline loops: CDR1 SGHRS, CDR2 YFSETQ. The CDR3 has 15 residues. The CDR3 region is CASSSGTSGAREQFF. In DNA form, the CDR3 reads TGCGCCAGCAGCTCCGGGACTAGCGGGGCTCGGGAGCAGTTCTTC. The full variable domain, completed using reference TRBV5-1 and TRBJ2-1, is KAGVTQTPRYLIKTRGQQVTLSCSPISGHRSVSWYQQTPGQGLQFLFEYFSETQRNKGNFPGRFSGRQFSNSRSEMNVSTLELGDSALYLCASSSGTSGAREQFFGPGTRLTVL.

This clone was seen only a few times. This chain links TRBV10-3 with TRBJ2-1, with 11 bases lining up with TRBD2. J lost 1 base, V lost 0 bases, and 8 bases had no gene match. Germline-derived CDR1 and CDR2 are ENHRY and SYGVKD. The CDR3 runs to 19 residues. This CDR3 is CAISESFFASGGSYNEQFF. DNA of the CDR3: TGTGCCATCAGTGAGTCGTTTTTTGCTAGCGGGGGGTCCTACAATGAGCAGTTCTTC.

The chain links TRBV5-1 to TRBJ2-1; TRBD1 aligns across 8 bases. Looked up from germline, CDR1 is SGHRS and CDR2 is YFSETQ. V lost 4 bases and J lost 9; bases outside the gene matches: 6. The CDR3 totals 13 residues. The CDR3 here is CASSTDRAGEQFF. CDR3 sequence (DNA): TGCGCCAGCAGCACGGACAGGGCGGGTGAGCAGTTCTTC.

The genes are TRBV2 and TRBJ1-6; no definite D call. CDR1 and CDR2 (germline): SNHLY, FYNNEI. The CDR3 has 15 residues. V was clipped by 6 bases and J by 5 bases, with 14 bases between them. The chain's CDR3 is CASSAVRADNSPLHF. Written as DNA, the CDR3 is TGTGCCAGCAGCGCCGTGAGGGCGGATAATTCACCCCTCCACTTT. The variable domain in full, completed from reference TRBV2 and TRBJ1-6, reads EPEVTQTPSHQVTQMGQEVILRCVPISNHLYFYWYRQILGQKVEFLVSFYNNEISEKSEIFDDQFSVERPDGSNFTLKIRSTKLEDSAMYFCASSAVRADNSPLHFGNGTRLTVT.

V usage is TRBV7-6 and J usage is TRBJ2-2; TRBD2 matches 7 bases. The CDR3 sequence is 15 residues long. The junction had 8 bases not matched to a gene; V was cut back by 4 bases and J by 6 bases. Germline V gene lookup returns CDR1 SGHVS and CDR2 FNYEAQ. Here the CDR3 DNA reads TGTGCCAGCAGCTCTAACCCAACTAGCGCCGGGGAGCTGTTTTTT. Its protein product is CASSSNPTSAGELFF.

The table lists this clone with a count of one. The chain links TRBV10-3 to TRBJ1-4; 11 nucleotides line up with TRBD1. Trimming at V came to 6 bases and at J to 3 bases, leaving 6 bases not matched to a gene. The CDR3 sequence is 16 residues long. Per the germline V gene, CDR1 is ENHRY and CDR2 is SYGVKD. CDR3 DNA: TGTGCCATCAGCCCCGGACAGGGGGCGGCTAATGAAAAACTGTTTTTT. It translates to CAISPGQGAANEKLFF.

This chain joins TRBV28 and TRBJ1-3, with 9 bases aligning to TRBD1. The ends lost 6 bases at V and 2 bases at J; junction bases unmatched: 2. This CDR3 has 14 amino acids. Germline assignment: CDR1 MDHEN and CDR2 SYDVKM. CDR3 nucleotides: TGTGCCAGCAGGGGGACAGGGCCTGGAAACACCATATATTTT. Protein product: CASRGTGPGNTIYF. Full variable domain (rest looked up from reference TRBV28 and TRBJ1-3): DVKVTQSSRYLVKRTGEKVFLECVQDMDHENMFWYRQDPGLGLRLIYFSYDVKMKEKGDIPEGYSVSREKKERFSLILESASTNQTSMYLCASRGTGPGNTIYFGEGSWLTVV.

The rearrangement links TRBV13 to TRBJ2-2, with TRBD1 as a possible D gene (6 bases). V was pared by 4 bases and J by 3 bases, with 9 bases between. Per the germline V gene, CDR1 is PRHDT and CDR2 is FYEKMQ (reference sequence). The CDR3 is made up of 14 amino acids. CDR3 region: CASSYKGDTGELFF. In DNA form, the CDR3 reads TGTGCCAGCAGCTATAAGGGGGACACCGGGGAGCTGTTTTTT.

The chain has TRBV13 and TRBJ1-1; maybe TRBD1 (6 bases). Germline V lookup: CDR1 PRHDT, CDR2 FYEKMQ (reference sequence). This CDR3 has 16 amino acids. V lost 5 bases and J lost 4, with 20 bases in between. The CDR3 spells CASSVPLAGASTEAFF. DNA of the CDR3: TGTGCCAGCAGCGTACCGCTGGCGGGGGCCAGCACTGAAGCTTTCTTT.

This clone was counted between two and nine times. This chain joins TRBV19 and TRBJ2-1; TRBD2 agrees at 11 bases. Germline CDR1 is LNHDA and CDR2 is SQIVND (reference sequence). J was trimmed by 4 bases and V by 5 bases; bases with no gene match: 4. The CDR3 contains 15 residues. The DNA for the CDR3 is TGTGCCAGTAGTCGTAGCGGGGGGGGGTACAATGAGCAGTTCTTC. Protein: CASSRSGGGYNEQFF.

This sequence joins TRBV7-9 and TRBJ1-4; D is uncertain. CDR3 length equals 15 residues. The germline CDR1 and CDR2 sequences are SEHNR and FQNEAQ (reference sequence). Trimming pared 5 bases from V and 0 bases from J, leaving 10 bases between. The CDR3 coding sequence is TGTGCCAGCAGCGCCAGTTCTGCAACTAATGAAAAACTGTTTTTT. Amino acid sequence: CASSASSATNEKLFF. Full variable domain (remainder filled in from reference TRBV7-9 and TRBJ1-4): DTGVSQNPRHKITKRGQNVTFRCDPISEHNRLYWYRQTLGQGPEFLTYFQNEAQLEKSRLLSDRFSAERPKGSFSTLEIQRTEQGDSAMYLCASSASSATNEKLFFGSGTQLSVL.

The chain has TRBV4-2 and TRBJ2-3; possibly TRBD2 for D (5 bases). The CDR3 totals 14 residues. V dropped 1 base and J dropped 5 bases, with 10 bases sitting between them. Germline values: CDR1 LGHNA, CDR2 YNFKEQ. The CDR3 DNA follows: TGTGCCAGCAGCCAAGGGGCGGCGGGAGATACGCAGTATTTT. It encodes CASSQGAAGDTQYF.

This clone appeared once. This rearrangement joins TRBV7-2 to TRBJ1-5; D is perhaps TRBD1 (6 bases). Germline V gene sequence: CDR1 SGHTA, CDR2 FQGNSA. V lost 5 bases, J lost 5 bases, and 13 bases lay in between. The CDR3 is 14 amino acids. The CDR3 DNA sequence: TGTGCCAGCAGCCTTGACGGGGGGCATCAGCCCCAGCATTTT. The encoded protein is CASSLDGGHQPQHF.

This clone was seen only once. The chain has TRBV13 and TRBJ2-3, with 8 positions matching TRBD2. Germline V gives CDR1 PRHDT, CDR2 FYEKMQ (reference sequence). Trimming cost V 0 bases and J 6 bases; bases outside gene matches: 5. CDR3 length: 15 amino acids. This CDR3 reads CASSLGGGAVDTQYF. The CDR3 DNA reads TGTGCCAGCAGCTTAGGCGGGGGGGCGGTGGATACGCAGTATTTT.

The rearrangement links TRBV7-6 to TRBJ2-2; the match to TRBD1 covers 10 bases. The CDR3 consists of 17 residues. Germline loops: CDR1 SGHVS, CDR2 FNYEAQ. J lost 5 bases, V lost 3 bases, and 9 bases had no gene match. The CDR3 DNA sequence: TGTGCCAGCAGCTTGCTAACCCGGACAGGGGGGACCGGGGAGCTGTTTTTT. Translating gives CASSLLTRTGGTGELFF.

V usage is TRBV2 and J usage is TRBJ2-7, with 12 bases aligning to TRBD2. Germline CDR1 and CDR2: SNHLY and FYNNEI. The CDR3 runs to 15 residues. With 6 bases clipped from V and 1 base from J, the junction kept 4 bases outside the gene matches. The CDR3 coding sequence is TGTGCCAGCAGGTCCACTAGCGGGGGGTCCTACGAGCAGTACTTC. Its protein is CASRSTSGGSYEQYF.

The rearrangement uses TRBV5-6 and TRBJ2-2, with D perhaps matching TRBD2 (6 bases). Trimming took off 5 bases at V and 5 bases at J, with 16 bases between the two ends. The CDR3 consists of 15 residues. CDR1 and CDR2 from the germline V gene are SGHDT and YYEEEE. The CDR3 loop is CASSISSRGTGELFF. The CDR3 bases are TGTGCCAGCAGTATATCTTCTCGGGGGACCGGGGAGCTGTTTTTT.

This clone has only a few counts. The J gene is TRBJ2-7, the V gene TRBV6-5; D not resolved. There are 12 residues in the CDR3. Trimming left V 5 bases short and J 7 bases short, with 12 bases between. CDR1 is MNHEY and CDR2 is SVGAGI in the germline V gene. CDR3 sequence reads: CASSLPVGEQYF. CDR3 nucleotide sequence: TGTGCCAGCAGTCTCCCGGTCGGGGAGCAGTACTTC.

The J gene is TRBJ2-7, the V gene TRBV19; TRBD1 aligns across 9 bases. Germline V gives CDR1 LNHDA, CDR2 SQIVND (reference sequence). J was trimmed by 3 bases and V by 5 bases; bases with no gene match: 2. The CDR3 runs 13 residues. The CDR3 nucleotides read TGTGCCAGTAGTGGGACAGGGCGCTACGAGCAGTACTTC. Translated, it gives CASSGTGRYEQYF.

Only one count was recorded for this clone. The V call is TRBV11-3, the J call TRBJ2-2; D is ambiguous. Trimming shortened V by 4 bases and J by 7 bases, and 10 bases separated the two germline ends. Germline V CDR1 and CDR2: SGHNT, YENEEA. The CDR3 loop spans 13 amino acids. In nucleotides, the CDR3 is TGTGCCAGCAGCTCCAACAGCTACGGGGAGCTGTTTTTT. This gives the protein CASSSNSYGELFF.

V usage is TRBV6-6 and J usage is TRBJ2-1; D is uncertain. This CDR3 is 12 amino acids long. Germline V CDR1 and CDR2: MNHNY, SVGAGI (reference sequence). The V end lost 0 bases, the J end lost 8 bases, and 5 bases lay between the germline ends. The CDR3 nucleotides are TGTGCCAGCAGTTACTCGACTGATGAGCAGTTCTTC. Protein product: CASSYSTDEQFF.

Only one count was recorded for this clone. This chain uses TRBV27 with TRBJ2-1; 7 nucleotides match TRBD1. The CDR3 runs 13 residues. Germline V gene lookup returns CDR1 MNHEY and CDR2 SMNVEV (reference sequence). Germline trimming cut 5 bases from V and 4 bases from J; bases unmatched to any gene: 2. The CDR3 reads CASSVDRYNEQFF. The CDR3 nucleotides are TGTGCCAGCAGTGTGGACAGGTACAATGAGCAGTTCTTC.